The clone carrying this TCR beta chain was observed a few times. These data originate in a study of T cells after yellow fever vaccination. MiXCR was run by TCRdb on the 5' RACE reads, yielding one entry per CDR3 protein. The top ten hold about 2.5% of the sample, which has some 160,000 distinct CDR3 sequences, less than 9% seen once. The V segment lost 2 bases and the J segment 0 bases; nucleotides outside the gene matches: 12. CDR1 and CDR2 from the germline V gene are SGHNT and YYREEE (reference sequence). The CDR3 is 19 residues long. This sample comprised CD4+ T cells sorted from PBMCs, obtained less than 6 days after the first yellow fever vaccination. The clonotype was recovered from a man younger than 35 who received the YFV17D yellow fever vaccine. This chain connects TRBV5-4 to TRBJ2-5, with 11 bases matching TRBD2. The CDR3 here is CASSLFASGGTQYQETQYF. The DNA for the CDR3 is TGTGCCAGCAGCTTATTTGCTAGCGGGGGGACCCAGTACCAAGAGACCCAGTACTTC. The complete variable domain, with remaining parts taken from reference TRBV5-4 and TRBJ2-5, reads ETGVTQSPTHLIKTRGQQVTLRCSSQSGHNTVSWYQQALGQGPQFIFQYYREEENGRGNFPPRFSGLQFPNYSSELNVNALELDDSALYLCASSLFASGGTQYQETQYFGPGTRLLVL.